One and the same sample provided the 21 T cell receptor beta chains below, sequenced in a study of OX40 agonist ivuxolimab in advanced cancers. The method was immunoSEQ multiplex PCR; TCRdb's version includes in-frame clones alone and lacks a portion of them. The sample shows tens of thousands of clones, more than 85% of them seen only once. Here the sequenced sample was CD4+ or CD8+ T cells sorted from blood, taken in a trial of the OX40 agonist ivuxolimab. The receptors stem from an adult with an advanced solid tumor such as melanoma, head and neck, liver or kidney cancer.

The J gene is TRBJ2-5, the V gene TRBV7-9; the D call may be TRBD1 or TRBD2 (5 bases each). The CDR3 runs 15 residues. V dropped 7 bases and J dropped 4 bases, with 19 bases sitting between them. Germline V gene lookup returns CDR1 SEHNR and CDR2 FQNEAQ (reference sequence). The CDR3 DNA sequence: TGTGCCAGCACCCCCCAGGGCGCGGAGGTAGAGACCCAGTACTTC. Translation: CASTPQGAEVETQYF. The full variable domain, completed using reference TRBV7-9 and TRBJ2-5, is DTGVSQNPRHKITKRGQNVTFRCDPISEHNRLYWYRQTLGQGPEFLTYFQNEAQLEKSRLLSDRFSAERPKGSFSTLEIQRTEQGDSAMYLCASTPQGAEVETQYFGPGTRLLVL.

This clone was counted once. This sequence joins TRBV5-1 and TRBJ1-4, with D perhaps matching TRBD1 (6 bases). Germline CDR1 SGHRS, CDR2 YFSETQ. V was cut by 5 bases and J by 7 bases, with 21 bases left in between. This CDR3 spans 16 amino acids. The CDR3 here is CASRDTYRETGEKLFF. DNA for the CDR3: TGCGCCAGCAGAGATACATACAGGGAGACCGGTGAAAAACTGTTTTTT.

V is TRBV6-5 and J is TRBJ1-5; no firm D call. From germline, CDR1 is MNHEY and CDR2 SVGAGI. The CDR3 extends over 12 amino acids. V was pared by 6 bases and J by 2 bases, with 5 bases between. DNA for the CDR3: TGTGCCAGCAGCGGAGGCAATCAGCCCCAGCATTTT. Translation: CASSGGNQPQHF.

Details on this clone: One end of the junction fails to match germline, which may point to a read error. The chain recombines TRBV14 with TRBJ1-1; no clear D. The germline V gene encodes CDR1 SGHDN and CDR2 FVKESK. CDR3 length: 11 amino acids. CDR3 residues: CASSQGSSYLF. The CDR3, as DNA: TGTGCCAGCAGCCAGGGAAGCAGCTACCTTTTT.

This clone was seen once. The chain joins TRBV7-2 to TRBJ2-7; D possibly corresponds to TRBD2 (6 bases). Trimming left V 1 base short and J 6 bases short, with 10 bases between. CDR3 length: 13 residues. Germline CDR1 is SGHTA and CDR2 is FQGNSA. Here the CDR3 DNA reads TGTGCCAGCAGCTTAGAGACTAGGTCCGAGCAGTACTTC. Translated, it gives CASSLETRSEQYF.

V gene TRBV10-3 combines with J gene TRBJ1-4, with a weak D call TRBD1 (6 bases). The V end lost 0 bases, the J end lost 6 bases, and 17 bases lay between the germline ends. CDR3 length equals 17 residues. CDR1 is ENHRY and CDR2 is SYGVKD in the germline V gene. The CDR3 nucleotides read TGTGCCATCAGTGAGTCGAGGAGGGACACCCGGCATGAAAAACTGTTTTTT. Translation: CAISESRRDTRHEKLFF.

The rearrangement joins TRBV30 to TRBJ1-6; D is undetermined. The CDR3 runs to 14 residues. From germline, CDR1 is GTSNPN and CDR2 SVGIG (reference sequence). V lost 0 bases and J 4 bases, leaving 7 bases between the germline ends. CDR3 loop: CAWSVREYNSPLHF. As DNA, the CDR3 is TGTGCCTGGAGTGTAAGGGAATATAATTCACCCCTCCACTTT.

This clone was seen a handful of times. The chain has TRBV9 and TRBJ1-1, with 7 bases identical to TRBD1. V trimming: 3 bases; J trimming: 0 bases; junction bases outside the gene matches: 2. Germline V lookup: CDR1 SGDLS, CDR2 YYNGEE. The CDR3 spans 14 residues. The CDR3 is CASSATGLNTEAFF. The DNA for the CDR3 is TGTGCCAGCAGCGCGACAGGGCTGAACACTGAAGCTTTCTTT. The full variable domain, its missing parts supplied by reference TRBV9 and TRBJ1-1, is DSGVTQTPKHLITATGQRVTLRCSPRSGDLSVYWYQQSLDQGLQFLIQYYNGEERAKGNILERFSAQQFPDLHSELNLSSLELGDSALYFCASSATGLNTEAFFGQGTRLTVV.

The chain joins TRBV7-9 to TRBJ2-5; the match to TRBD1 covers 9 bases. The CDR3 spans 15 residues. CDR1 is SEHNR and CDR2 is FQNEAQ in the germline V gene (reference sequence). V lost 5 bases and J lost 1; bases outside the gene matches: 5. Written as DNA, the CDR3 is TGTGCCAGCAGCACTGACAGGGGGGCCCAAGAGACCCAGTACTTC. It encodes CASSTDRGAQETQYF.

The rearrangement uses TRBV28 and TRBJ2-7; D gene uncertain. V was trimmed by 6 bases and J by 3 bases, leaving 21 bases between them. The germline gives CDR1 MDHEN, CDR2 SYDVKM. This CDR3 is 16 amino acids long. The CDR3 DNA reads TGTGCCAGCAGCTCCCCCGAGGCGATAAGCTACTACGAGCAGTACTTC. This gives the protein CASSSPEAISYYEQYF.

The chain couples TRBV6-6 to TRBJ2-1, with D perhaps TRBD2 (6 bases). V dropped 8 bases and J dropped 2 bases, with 16 bases sitting between them. Germline V gene data show CDR1 as MNHNY and CDR2 as SVGAGI (reference sequence). The length of the CDR3 is 15 residues. The CDR3 reads CASASGTPTYNEQFF. Written as DNA, the CDR3 is TGTGCCAGCGCATCCGGGACTCCAACCTACAATGAGCAGTTCTTC.

The chain links TRBV10-1 to TRBJ2-6, with D maybe TRBD1 (6 bases). Trimming pared 6 bases from V and 2 bases from J, leaving 8 bases between. CDR1 WNHNN and CDR2 SYGVQD come from the germline V gene (reference sequence). CDR3 size: 14 residues. DNA for the CDR3: TGCGCCAGCAGCTCAGGGGCTGGGGCCAACGTCCTGACTTTC. It translates to CASSSGAGANVLTF.

The chain uses TRBV7-9 and TRBJ1-3; D is unclear. Looked up from germline, CDR1 is SEHNR and CDR2 is FQNEAQ (reference sequence). The CDR3 sequence is 15 residues long. Trimming pared 2 bases from V and 0 bases from J, leaving 8 bases between. CDR3 in DNA: TGTGCCAGCAGCTTAACCCCAACCTCTGGAAACACCATATATTTT. The encoded protein is CASSLTPTSGNTIYF.

This chain links TRBV6-6 with TRBJ1-5; unclear D gene. V shed 2 bases and J shed 3 bases, with 8 bases lying between them. CDR1 and CDR2 (germline): MNHNY, SVGAGI (reference sequence). The CDR3 totals 14 residues. The CDR3 region is CASSYGEVNQPQHF. In DNA form, the CDR3 reads TGTGCCAGCAGTTACGGAGAGGTCAATCAGCCCCAGCATTTT.

V gene TRBV18 combines with J gene TRBJ2-7; 9 bases match TRBD1. V shed 6 bases and J 6 bases; nucleotides not matched to a gene: 9. The CDR3 covers 14 residues. CDR1 and CDR2 from the germline V gene are KGHSH and LQKENI. CDR3 residues: CASSVGTGSREQYF. CDR3 DNA: TGTGCCAGCTCGGTTGGGACAGGGAGTCGCGAGCAGTACTTC.

The V call is TRBV18, the J call TRBJ2-7; 7 bases fit TRBD1. Germline V gene lookup returns CDR1 KGHSH and CDR2 LQKENI. V shed 0 bases and J 4 bases; nucleotides not matched to a gene: 3. This CDR3 is 14 amino acids long. The CDR3 loop is CASSPPGTVYEQYF. For the CDR3, the DNA is TGTGCCAGCTCACCACCTGGGACAGTATACGAGCAGTACTTC.

The gene calls are TRBV5-5 and TRBJ2-3; the D gene is possibly TRBD1 (5 bases). This CDR3 is 18 amino acids long. V lost 2 bases and J lost 2, with 21 bases in between. CDR1 and CDR2 (germline): SGHKS, YYEKEE (reference sequence). CDR3 coding DNA: TGTGCCAGCAGCTTCTCCGGTGGCAGACAGAGCCTCACAGATACGCAGTATTTT. It specifies CASSFSGGRQSLTDTQYF.

The CDR3 DNA follows: TGCAGCGTTCTAGGGCTAGCGGGAGATAACGGGGACAATGAGCAGTTCTTC. Its translation: CSVLGLAGDNGDNEQFF. The rearrangement links TRBV29-1 to TRBJ2-1, with 10 bases matching TRBD2. Germline V lookup: CDR1 SQVTM, CDR2 ANQGSEA. This CDR3 has 17 residues. V lost 5 bases and J lost 5; bases outside the gene matches: 15.

Here the CDR3 DNA reads TGTGCCAGCAGAGACGGGACTCGCCATTACGAGCAGTACTTC. It yields the protein CASRDGTRHYEQYF. This chain connects TRBV25-1 to TRBJ2-7; possibly TRBD2 for D (6 bases). The CDR3 has 14 residues. Germline V gene data show CDR1 as MGHDK and CDR2 as SYGVNS. Trimming took 6 bases from V and 4 from J, leaving 16 bases between them.

This sequence joins TRBV5-5 and TRBJ1-2; 10 bases map to TRBD1. J lost 8 bases, V lost 1 base, and 8 bases had no gene match. The CDR3 is 15 residues long. Per the germline V gene, CDR1 is SGHKS and CDR2 is YYEKEE (reference sequence). As DNA, the CDR3 is TGTGCCAGCAGCTTGTTGACAGGGGGCGAGAGCGGCTACACCTTC. Protein: CASSLLTGGESGYTF. The full variable domain, rest sourced from reference TRBV5-5 and TRBJ1-2, is DAGVTQSPTHLIKTRGQQVTLRCSPISGHKSVSWYQQVLGQGPQFIFQYYEKEERGRGNFPDRFSARQFPNYSSELNVNALLLGDSALYLCASSLLTGGESGYTFGSGTRLTVV.

The chain links TRBV29-1 to TRBJ2-7, with D uncertain. From germline, CDR1 is SQVTM and CDR2 ANQGSEA. The V gene lost 5 bases and the J gene lost 0 bases, with 8 bases spanning the gap. The CDR3 is 12 amino acids. For the CDR3, the DNA is TGCAGCGTTCACTCGAGCTCCTACGAGCAGTACTTC. Translating it yields CSVHSSSYEQYF.